This is a list of T cell receptor beta chains from one sample in a study of post-analysis software for immune sequencing data. A single record per CDR3 protein comes from TCRdb applying MiXCR to the PCR reads. The data hold 450,000 to 650,000 distinct CDR3 sequences, with about 40% observed a single time. The sequenced material came from blood. These receptors were collected from a girl aged 5-17 years with multiple sclerosis. The CDR3 runs from the conserved cysteine through the conserved F or W. The D gene is left open where the match is weak. Some rows mark clone size as missing; the rest say once, few, many or name a class of expanded clone.

NA,NA,TRBV10-3,TRBJ2-7,TGTGCCACCTTGGACATTTCCTACGAGCAGTACTTC,CATLDISYEQYF
NA,NA,TRBV12-3/TRBV12-4,TRBJ1-2,TGTGCCAGCAGTTTAGCCAGGCGAGGGCATGGCTACACCTTC,CASSLARRGHGYTF
once,NA,TRBV7-9,TRBJ2-1,TGTGCCAGCAGCCAAACGCCCTTTCGGGCTGAGCAGTTCTTC,CASSQTPFRAEQFF
NA,TRBD1,TRBV7-9,TRBJ2-1,TGTGCCAGCAGCTTGGGACAGGGCCGGATCAATGAGCAGTTCTTC,CASSLGQGRINEQFF
NA,TRBD2,TRBV28,TRBJ2-4,TGTGCCAGCAGTCAAGCGGGAGGGGGCAAAAACATTCAGTACTTC,CASSQAGGGKNIQYF
NA,TRBD2,TRBV12-3/TRBV12-4,TRBJ2-1,TGTGCCAGCAGTTTTTGGGGGAGGGGTTACAATGAGCAGTTCTTC,CASSFWGRGYNEQFF
NA,NA,TRBV11-2,TRBJ2-3,TGTGCCAGCAGCTCACCTACCCAAACCGCAGGGCTCTACACAGATACGCAGTATTTT,CASSSPTQTAGLYTDTQYF
few,NA,TRBV7-3,TRBJ2-3,TGTGCCAGCAGCTTCCGACCGATTGCCTTGAATACGCAGTATTTT,CASSFRPIALNTQYF
NA,NA,TRBV4-2,TRBJ2-1,TGTGCCAGCAGCCAAGAAACCGGGACCTTATACAATGAGCGGTTCTTC,CASSQETGTLYNERFF
NA,TRBD1,TRBV7-9,TRBJ1-1,TGTGCCAGCACCCCTTCCAGGACAGGCGAGGCTTTCTTT,CASTPSRTGEAFF